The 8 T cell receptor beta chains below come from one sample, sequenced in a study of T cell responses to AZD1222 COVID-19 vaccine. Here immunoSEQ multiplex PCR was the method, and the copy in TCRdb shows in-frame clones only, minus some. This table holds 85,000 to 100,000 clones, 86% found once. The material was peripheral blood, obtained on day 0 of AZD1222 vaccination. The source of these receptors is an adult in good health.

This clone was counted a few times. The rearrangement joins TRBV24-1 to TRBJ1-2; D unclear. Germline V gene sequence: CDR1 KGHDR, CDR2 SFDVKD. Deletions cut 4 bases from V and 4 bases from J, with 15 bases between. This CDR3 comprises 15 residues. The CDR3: CATSEVLRDVYGYTF. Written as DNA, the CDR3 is TGTGCCACCAGTGAAGTTCTCAGAGACGTCTATGGCTACACCTTC.

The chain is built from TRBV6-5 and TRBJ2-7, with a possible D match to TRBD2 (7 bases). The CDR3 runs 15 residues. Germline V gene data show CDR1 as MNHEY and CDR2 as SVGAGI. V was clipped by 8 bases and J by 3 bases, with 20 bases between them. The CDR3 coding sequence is TGTGCCAGCCGAGGAGGGGGGACTATAGGCTACGAGCAGTACTTC. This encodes CASRGGGTIGYEQYF.

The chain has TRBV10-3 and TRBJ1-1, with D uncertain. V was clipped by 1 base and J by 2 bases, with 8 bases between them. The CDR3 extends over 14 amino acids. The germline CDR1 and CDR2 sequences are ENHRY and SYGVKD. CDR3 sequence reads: CAISEFNSNTEAFF. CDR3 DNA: TGTGCCATCAGTGAGTTCAACAGCAACACTGAAGCTTTCTTT.

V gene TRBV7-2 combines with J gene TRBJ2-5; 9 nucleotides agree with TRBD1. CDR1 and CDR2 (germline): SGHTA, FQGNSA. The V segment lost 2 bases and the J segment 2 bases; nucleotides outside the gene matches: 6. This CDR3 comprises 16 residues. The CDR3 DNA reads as TGTGCCAGCAGCTTAAATACAGGGGGCGGGCAAGAGACCCAGTACTTC. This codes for CASSLNTGGGQETQYF.

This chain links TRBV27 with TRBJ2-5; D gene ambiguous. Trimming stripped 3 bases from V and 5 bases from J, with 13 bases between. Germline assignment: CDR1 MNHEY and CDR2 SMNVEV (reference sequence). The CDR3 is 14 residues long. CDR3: CASSFRAGRETQYF. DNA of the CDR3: TGTGCCAGCAGTTTCCGGGCAGGCCGGGAGACCCAGTACTTC.

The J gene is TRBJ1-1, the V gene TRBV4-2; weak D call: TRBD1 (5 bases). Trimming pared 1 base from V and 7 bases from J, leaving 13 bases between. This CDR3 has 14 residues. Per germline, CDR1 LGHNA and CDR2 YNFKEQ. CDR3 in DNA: TGTGCCAGCAGCCAAGTAGGGGACCGTCTTGAAGCTTTCTTT. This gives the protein CASSQVGDRLEAFF.

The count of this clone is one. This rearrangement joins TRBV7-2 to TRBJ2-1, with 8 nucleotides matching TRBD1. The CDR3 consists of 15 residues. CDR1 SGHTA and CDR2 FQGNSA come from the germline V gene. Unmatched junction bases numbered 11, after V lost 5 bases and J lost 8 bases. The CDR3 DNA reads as TGTGCCAGCAGCCCATCCGGGACAGGCTCAGATGAGCAGTTCTTC. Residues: CASSPSGTGSDEQFF.

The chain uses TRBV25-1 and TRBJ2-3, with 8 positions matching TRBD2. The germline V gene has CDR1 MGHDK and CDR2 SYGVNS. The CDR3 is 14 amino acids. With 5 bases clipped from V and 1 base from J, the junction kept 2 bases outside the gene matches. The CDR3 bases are TGTGCCAGCAGTAGAGCGGGAGGCACAGATACGCAGTATTTT. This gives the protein CASSRAGGTDTQYF.